This passage covers 25 T cell receptor beta chains from one sample sequenced in a study of blood T cell repertoires in COVID-19 (dated by TCRdb to about 2020). Receptor libraries were prepared by the immunoSEQ multiplex PCR assay. TCRdb retrieved this table from immuneACCESS and kept in-frame rearrangements only. Not all clones are present; in checked studies, unresolved V genes account for under half, and no reason is known for the remainder. The table for this sample lists tens of thousands of clones; roughly 85% of them were counted only once. The ten largest clones capture over 35% of the sample. Sequenced material: peripheral blood. The receptors come from a human donor in a cohort sampled during active COVID-19.

The CDR3 sequence: CASQSGQYSNQPQHF. The CDR3 DNA is TGTGCCAGTCAATCTGGACAGTATAGCAATCAGCCCCAGCATTTT. The rearrangement links TRBV19 to TRBJ1-5; D is possibly TRBD1 (6 bases). Trimming left V 8 bases short and J 0 bases short, with 14 bases between. The CDR3 length is 15 residues. The germline CDR1 and CDR2 sequences are LNHDA and SQIVND (reference sequence).

The rearrangement joins TRBV18 to TRBJ2-3, with 10 bases identical to TRBD2. V shed 2 bases, J shed 0 bases, and the junction held 8 bases outside the gene matches. The germline CDR1 and CDR2 sequences are KGHSH and LQKENI. There are 18 residues in the CDR3. In DNA form, the CDR3 reads TGTGCCAGCTCACCAACACCCGGGACTAGCGTAAGCACAGATACGCAGTATTTT. This encodes CASSPTPGTSVSTDTQYF.

With respect to this clone: The same CDR3 can be traced to other DNA sequences in this sample. The chain couples TRBV5-1 to TRBJ2-7, with D unresolved. Germline assignment: CDR1 SGHRS and CDR2 YFSETQ. This CDR3 has 14 residues. V lost 4 bases and J 0 bases, leaving 11 bases between the germline ends. CDR3 loop: CASSPTSGSYEQYF. Here the CDR3 DNA reads TGCGCCAGCAGCCCAACGTCAGGCTCCTACGAGCAGTACTTC.

The chain combines TRBV29-1 with TRBJ1-1; no clear D gene. The CDR3 covers 12 residues. Germline V lookup: CDR1 SQVTM, CDR2 ANQGSEA. V lost 3 bases, J lost 2 bases, and 7 bases lay in between. Here the CDR3 DNA reads TGCAGCGTTGAGACTTATAACACTGAAGCTTTCTTT. Translated: CSVETYNTEAFF.

V is TRBV11-3 and J is TRBJ2-1; D possibly corresponds to TRBD2 (6 bases). This CDR3 is built from 16 residues. CDR1 SGHNT and CDR2 YENEEA come from the germline V gene. V shed 8 bases and J shed 7 bases, with 24 bases lying between them. The CDR3: CASGHAGTGGGNEQFF. The CDR3 DNA sequence: TGTGCCAGCGGCCATGCCGGGACTGGTGGGGGAAATGAGCAGTTCTTC.

The V and J genes are TRBV5-1 and TRBJ2-5, with D possibly being TRBD1 (6 bases). Germline loops: CDR1 SGHRS, CDR2 YFSETQ. V lost 4 bases and J lost 5, with 21 bases in between. This CDR3 is 16 amino acids long. The CDR3 protein is CASSLQSRGSWETQYF. Written as DNA, the CDR3 is TGCGCCAGCAGCCTCCAGTCCAGGGGTTCTTGGGAGACCCAGTACTTC.

This clone has just one count. The chain carries TRBV2 and TRBJ2-3; TRBD2 aligns across 10 bases. Trimming cost V 6 bases and J 4 bases; bases outside gene matches: 13. This CDR3 is built from 17 residues. Germline CDR1 SNHLY, CDR2 FYNNEI. The CDR3 here is CASRGGLAVPGADTQYF. CDR3 coding DNA: TGTGCCAGCAGGGGTGGACTAGCGGTGCCCGGGGCAGATACGCAGTATTTT.

The V call is TRBV11-2, the J call TRBJ2-5; D might be TRBD2 (5 bases). CDR3 length: 16 amino acids. Per germline, CDR1 SGHAT and CDR2 FQNNGV. Trimming pared 4 bases from V and 3 bases from J, leaving 18 bases between. The CDR3 is CASSSTGELGKETQYF. CDR3 in DNA: TGTGCCAGCAGCTCCACCGGGGAGTTAGGGAAAGAGACCCAGTACTTC.

The V gene is TRBV2, the J gene TRBJ2-1; 14 bases line up with TRBD2. V dropped 7 bases and J dropped 5; count of bases not matched to a gene: 4. The CDR3 has 15 residues. Germline CDR1 and CDR2: SNHLY and FYNNEI. Here the CDR3 reads CASTPGLAGDNEQFF. Here the CDR3 DNA reads TGTGCCAGCACCCCGGGACTAGCGGGGGACAATGAGCAGTTCTTC.

The chain uses TRBV2 and TRBJ2-5; 8 bases line up with TRBD1. The CDR3 sequence is 14 residues long. Trimming removed 9 bases from V and 4 bases from J; junction bases left unmatched: 10. The germline V gene encodes CDR1 SNHLY and CDR2 FYNNEI. The DNA of the CDR3 is TGTGCCAGTAGTCCCACAGGGGGAGGAGAGACCCAGTACTTC. This encodes CASSPTGGGETQYF.

This sequence joins TRBV2 and TRBJ1-1, with TRBD1 as a possible D gene (6 bases). The CDR3 has 15 amino acids. V dropped 6 bases and J dropped 1 base, with 15 bases sitting between them. Germline CDR1 is SNHLY and CDR2 is FYNNEI. The CDR3 sequence: CASSLEQGANTEAFF. The CDR3 DNA reads as TGTGCCAGCAGCCTCGAACAGGGCGCGAACACTGAAGCTTTCTTT.

The chain carries TRBV5-8 and TRBJ1-2; 8 bases fit TRBD1. In germline, CDR1 is SGHTS, CDR2 YDEGEE. V was pared by 7 bases and J by 2 bases, with 13 bases of the junction left unmatched. CDR3 length: 16 amino acids. CDR3 in amino acids: CASQNKGDRQNYGYTF. In DNA form, the CDR3 reads TGTGCCAGCCAAAACAAAGGGGACAGGCAAAACTATGGCTACACCTTC.

The chain recombines TRBV11-3 with TRBJ2-3; 10 bases map to TRBD1. This CDR3 region has 15 residues. Germline CDR1 SGHNT, CDR2 YENEEA. The V segment lost 7 bases and the J segment 4 bases; nucleotides outside the gene matches: 8. Here the CDR3 reads CASNPRDRGADTQYF. The CDR3 DNA is TGTGCCAGCAACCCTCGGGACAGGGGTGCAGATACGCAGTATTTT.

The gene calls are TRBV19 and TRBJ2-1; 7 bases line up with TRBD1. In germline, CDR1 is LNHDA, CDR2 SQIVND (reference sequence). J was trimmed by 7 bases and V by 4 bases; bases with no gene match: 10. This CDR3 has 15 residues. CDR3 sequence: CASSNRDRRRNEQFF. CDR3 bases: TGTGCCAGTAGTAACCGGGACAGAAGACGAAATGAGCAGTTCTTC.

The genes are TRBV7-2 and TRBJ1-5; 10 bases are shared with TRBD1. Germline lookup yields CDR1 SGHTA and CDR2 FQGNSA. V lost 5 bases to trimming and J lost 3 bases; unmatched junction nucleotides: 7. This CDR3 contains 16 residues. CDR3 DNA: TGTGCCAGCAGCGCCCGGGACAGGGGTTACAATCAGCCCCAGCATTTT. It encodes CASSARDRGYNQPQHF. The full variable domain, in which reference TRBV7-2 and TRBJ1-5 provide the parts outside the CDR3, is GAGVSQSPSNKVTEKGKDVELRCDPISGHTALYWYRQSLGQGLEFLIYFQGNSAPDKSGLPSDRFSAERTGGSVSTLTIQRTQQEDSAVYLCASSARDRGYNQPQHFGDGTRLSIL.

This chain joins TRBV4-2 and TRBJ2-1; weak D call: TRBD1 (5 bases). Germline values: CDR1 LGHNA, CDR2 YNFKEQ. Trimming removed 4 bases from V and 4 bases from J, with 14 bases in between. The CDR3 contains 15 residues. CDR3 protein: CASSPRVPDYNEQFF. DNA of the CDR3: TGTGCCAGCAGCCCCAGGGTACCCGATTACAATGAGCAGTTCTTC.

This clone appeared once. This chain connects TRBV27 to TRBJ2-4; D possibly corresponds to TRBD1 (6 bases). Germline CDR1 reads MNHEY; CDR2 reads SMNVEV (reference sequence). CDR3 length equals 13 residues. The germline V and J ends were trimmed by 4 bases and 4 bases, with 8 bases remaining between them. The CDR3 DNA reads as TGTGCCAGCAGTTCCGGACAGAAAAACATTCAGTACTTC. Its protein product is CASSSGQKNIQYF.

The genes are TRBV21-1 and TRBJ2-1; the table's D call, TRBD1, has no DNA check behind it. TRBV21-1 is noted as a pseudogene. This CDR3 comprises 16 residues. In DNA form, the CDR3 reads TGTGCCAGCTTTCGGACCCGGGACAGGGATTCCAATGAGCAGTTCTTC. Translated: CASFRTRDRDSNEQFF.

The chain is built from TRBV6-2 or TRBV6-3 and TRBJ2-5; 9 bases match TRBD1. This CDR3 comprises 14 residues. Germline CDR1 and CDR2: MNHEY and SVGEGT. Trimming removed 6 bases from V and 1 base from J; junction bases left unmatched: 3. The CDR3 DNA reads as TGTGCCAGCAGCGGGACAGGGTCCCAAGAGACCCAGTACTTC. As protein: CASSGTGSQETQYF.

The rearrangement links TRBV27 to TRBJ2-7; the match to TRBD2 covers 11 bases. V was pared by 5 bases and J by 1 base, with 4 bases of the junction left unmatched. Looked up from germline, CDR1 is MNHEY and CDR2 is SMNVEV (reference sequence). The CDR3 is 15 amino acids. The CDR3 is CASSPRTSGSYEQYF. In DNA form, the CDR3 reads TGTGCCAGCAGTCCACGGACTAGCGGGTCCTACGAGCAGTACTTC.

The chain has TRBV7-9 and TRBJ2-2, with TRBD2 matching over 9 bases. Germline loops: CDR1 SEHNR, CDR2 FQNEAQ (reference sequence). There are 15 residues in the CDR3. The ends lost 3 bases at V and 6 bases at J; junction bases unmatched: 5. Here the CDR3 reads CASSFSREGAGELFF. The CDR3 region has the DNA TGTGCCAGCAGCTTTTCGCGGGAGGGAGCCGGGGAGCTGTTTTTT.

The chain joins TRBV2 to TRBJ2-7, with 9 bases identical to TRBD2. The germline V gene has CDR1 SNHLY and CDR2 FYNNEI. The CDR3 sequence is 14 residues long. The J segment lost 5 bases and the V segment lost 7 bases, leaving 9 bases of the junction unmatched. The chain's CDR3 is CASKREVASDEQYF. For the CDR3, the DNA is TGTGCCAGCAAGCGGGAGGTTGCTTCCGACGAGCAGTACTTC.

This chain connects TRBV10-2 to TRBJ2-5; D possibly corresponds to TRBD2 (6 bases). The V gene lost 7 bases and the J gene lost 5 bases, with 20 bases spanning the gap. Germline CDR1 reads WSHSY; CDR2 reads SAAADI. The CDR3 runs 15 residues. In DNA, the CDR3 is TGCGCCAGCACGTTCGGGGGAGCTGGTCTCGAGACCCAGTACTTC. It encodes CASTFGGAGLETQYF.

CDR3: CASSLARGPAYEQYF. The CDR3 DNA is TGTGCCAGCAGCTTAGCGCGAGGCCCAGCCTACGAGCAGTACTTC. The chain recombines TRBV7-2 with TRBJ2-7, with D unresolved. Germline CDR1 SGHTA, CDR2 FQGNSA. The ends were cut back, 0 bases at V and 2 bases at J, with 11 bases in the middle. The CDR3 totals 15 residues.

The chain has TRBV2 and TRBJ2-1; 7 bases align to TRBD2. This CDR3 spans 15 amino acids. The V gene end was trimmed by 3 bases and the J gene end by 0 bases; junction bases not matched to a gene: 2. Germline loops: CDR1 SNHLY, CDR2 FYNNEI. The CDR3 DNA reads TGTGCCAGCAGTGACGGCGGGAGCTCCTACAATGAGCAGTTCTTC. Translating gives CASSDGGSSYNEQFF.